The 9 T cell receptor beta chains in this list originate from one sample, sequenced in a study of blood T cell repertoires in COVID-19. Produced via immunoSEQ multiplex PCR; TCRdb's table is partial and in-frame only. The sample includes about 80,000 clones, approximately 88% of them seen just once. The sample consisted of peripheral blood. These receptors all stem from a man aged 25-45 years with acute or convalescent COVID-19.

This chain joins TRBV9 and TRBJ2-5; TRBD2 matches at 12 bases. Per the germline V gene, CDR1 is SGDLS and CDR2 is YYNGEE. CDR3 length equals 15 residues. V shed 4 bases and J 4 bases; nucleotides not matched to a gene: 5. The CDR3 DNA is TGTGCCAGCAGCTTAACGGGACTAGCGGGAGAGACCCAGTACTTC. It encodes CASSLTGLAGETQYF.

The chain links TRBV7-9 to TRBJ2-3; D might be TRBD2 (5 bases). Germline assignment: CDR1 SEHNR and CDR2 FQNEAQ (reference sequence). The V and J ends lost 4 bases and 0 bases respectively, with 11 bases between them. The CDR3 covers 15 residues. CDR3 sequence (DNA): TGTGCCAGCAGCTCCCGGACTTCTAGCACAGATACGCAGTATTTT. Protein: CASSSRTSSTDTQYF. Combining the CDR3 with reference TRBV7-9 and TRBJ2-3 gives the whole variable domain DTGVSQNPRHKITKRGQNVTFRCDPISEHNRLYWYRQTLGQGPEFLTYFQNEAQLEKSRLLSDRFSAERPKGSFSTLEIQRTEQGDSAMYLCASSSRTSSTDTQYFGPGTRLTVL.

This clone appeared once. V usage is TRBV14 and J usage is TRBJ2-3, with 9 nucleotides matching TRBD2. The CDR3 consists of 16 residues. V lost 6 bases and J lost 4; bases outside the gene matches: 11. Per the germline V gene, CDR1 is SGHDN and CDR2 is FVKESK. The chain's CDR3 is CASSRPGLASADTQYF. The CDR3 DNA reads TGTGCCAGCAGTAGGCCGGGACTAGCATCGGCAGATACGCAGTATTTT.

The chain carries TRBV5-1 and TRBJ2-1; D not certain. V was cut by 0 bases and J by 0 bases, with 7 bases left in between. Per germline, CDR1 SGHRS and CDR2 YFSETQ. This CDR3 region has 15 residues. In nucleotides, the CDR3 is TGCGCCAGCAGCTTGGCTTTTAGCTCCTACAATGAGCAGTTCTTC. Protein product: CASSLAFSSYNEQFF. The full variable domain, rest sourced from reference TRBV5-1 and TRBJ2-1, is KAGVTQTPRYLIKTRGQQVTLSCSPISGHRSVSWYQQTPGQGLQFLFEYFSETQRNKGNFPGRFSGRQFSNSRSEMNVSTLELGDSALYLCASSLAFSSYNEQFFGPGTRLTVL.

The J gene is TRBJ2-1, the V gene TRBV6-5; 7 bases agree with TRBD2. The trim removed 6 bases at V and 8 bases at J, leaving 7 bases unmatched. From germline, CDR1 is MNHEY and CDR2 SVGAGI. CDR3 length: 13 amino acids. CDR3 sequence: CASSSREFDEQFF. In nucleotides, the CDR3 is TGTGCCAGCAGCTCGCGGGAGTTTGATGAGCAGTTCTTC.

The rearrangement links TRBV3-1 (or the pseudogene TRBV3-2) to TRBJ1-2, with D possibly TRBD1 on 5 matching bases. Germline V gene lookup returns CDR1 LGHDT and CDR2 YNNKEL (reference sequence). Trimming pared 6 bases from V and 5 bases from J, leaving 13 bases between. The CDR3 consists of 13 residues. The DNA of the CDR3 is TGTGCCAGCAGTGACACGGGGGGGTATGGCTACACCTTC. Protein: CASSDTGGYGYTF.

The chain joins TRBV6-5 to TRBJ1-4; D is unresolved. Germline lookup yields CDR1 MNHEY and CDR2 SVGAGI. The CDR3 is 15 amino acids. The ends were cut back, 2 bases at V and 8 bases at J, with 15 bases in the middle. CDR3 amino acids: CASSYLGGRGEKLFF. In nucleotides, the CDR3 is TGTGCCAGCAGTTACCTGGGAGGACGAGGAGAAAAACTGTTTTTT.

The V call is TRBV2, the J call TRBJ2-3; 15 bases map to TRBD2. V dropped 2 bases and J dropped 9; count of bases not matched to a gene: 6. The CDR3 spans 16 residues. Germline CDR1 is SNHLY and CDR2 is FYNNEI. CDR3 residues: CASSEPRTSGGGTQYF. CDR3 nucleotide sequence: TGTGCCAGCAGTGAACCCAGGACTAGCGGGGGGGGAACGCAGTATTTT. Complete variable domain (other parts from reference TRBV2 and TRBJ2-3): EPEVTQTPSHQVTQMGQEVILRCVPISNHLYFYWYRQILGQKVEFLVSFYNNEISEKSEIFDDQFSVERPDGSNFTLKIRSTKLEDSAMYFCASSEPRTSGGGTQYFGPGTRLTVL.

This chain uses TRBV11-2 with TRBJ2-3; TRBD2 is a possible D gene (5 bases). Looked up from germline, CDR1 is SGHAT and CDR2 is FQNNGV. V dropped 1 base and J dropped 4 bases, with 15 bases sitting between them. This CDR3 is built from 16 residues. As DNA, the CDR3 is TGTGCCAGCAGCTTAGTAACGGGGTCGGCAGCAGATACGCAGTATTTT. This sequence encodes CASSLVTGSAADTQYF.